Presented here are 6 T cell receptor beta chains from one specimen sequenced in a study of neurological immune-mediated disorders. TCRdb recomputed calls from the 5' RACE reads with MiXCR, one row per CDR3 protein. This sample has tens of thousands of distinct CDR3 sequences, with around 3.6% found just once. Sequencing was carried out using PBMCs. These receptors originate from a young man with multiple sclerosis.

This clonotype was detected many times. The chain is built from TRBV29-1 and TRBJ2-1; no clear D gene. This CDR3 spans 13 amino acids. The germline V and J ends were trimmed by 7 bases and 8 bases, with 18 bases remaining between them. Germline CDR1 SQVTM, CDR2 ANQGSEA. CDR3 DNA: TGCAGCGCACGAAGAGGCCTCGTGGATGAGCAGTTCTTC. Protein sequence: CSARRGLVDEQFF.

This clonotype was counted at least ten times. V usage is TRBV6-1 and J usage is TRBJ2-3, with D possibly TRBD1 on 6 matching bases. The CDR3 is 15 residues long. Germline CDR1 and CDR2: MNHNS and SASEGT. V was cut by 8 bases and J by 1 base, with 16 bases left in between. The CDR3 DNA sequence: TGTGCCAGCGCAGGGGCCTCTAAAGGCACAGATACGCAGTATTTT. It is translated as CASAGASKGTDTQYF.

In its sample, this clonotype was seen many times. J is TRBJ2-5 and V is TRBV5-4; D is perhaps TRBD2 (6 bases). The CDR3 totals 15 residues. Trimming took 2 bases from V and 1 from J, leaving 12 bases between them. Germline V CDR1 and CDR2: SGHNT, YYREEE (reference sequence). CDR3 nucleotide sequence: TGTGCCAGCAGCTTCGGCGGGGCAACCCAAGAGACCCAGTACTTC. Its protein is CASSFGGATQETQYF.

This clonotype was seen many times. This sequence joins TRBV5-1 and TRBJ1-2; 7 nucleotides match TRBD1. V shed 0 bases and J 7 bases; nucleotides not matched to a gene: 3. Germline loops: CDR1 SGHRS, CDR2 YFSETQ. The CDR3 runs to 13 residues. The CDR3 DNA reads TGCGCCAGCAGCTTGGACAGGGGTGGTGGCTACACCTTC. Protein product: CASSLDRGGGYTF.

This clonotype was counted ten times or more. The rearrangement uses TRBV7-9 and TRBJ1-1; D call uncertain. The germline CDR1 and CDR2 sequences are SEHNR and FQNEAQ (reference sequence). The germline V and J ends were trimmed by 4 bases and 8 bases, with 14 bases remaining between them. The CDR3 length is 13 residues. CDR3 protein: CASSSGVLIEAFF. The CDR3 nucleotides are TGTGCCAGCAGCTCTGGGGTGCTTATAGAAGCTTTCTTT.

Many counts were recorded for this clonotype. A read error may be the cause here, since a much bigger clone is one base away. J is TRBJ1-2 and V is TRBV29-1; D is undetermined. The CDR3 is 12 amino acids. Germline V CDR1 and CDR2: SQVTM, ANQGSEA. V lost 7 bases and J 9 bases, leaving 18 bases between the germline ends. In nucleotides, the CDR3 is TGCAGCGGTGGGGAAGGAGCGTCTAGCTACACCTTC. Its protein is CSGGEGASSYTF.